This T cell receptor (beta chain) was captured by sequencing in a study of blood T cell repertoires in COVID-19. This table comes from immunoSEQ multiplex PCR, and its TCRdb copy is limited to in-frame clones, with some not included. The sample includes about 120,000 clones, approximately 80% of them seen just once. Germline V gene lookup returns CDR1 LNHDA and CDR2 SQIVND (reference sequence). The length of the CDR3 is 15 residues. Between the trimmed V and J ends, which lost 4 bases and 3 bases, there was a span of 15 bases. Specimen: peripheral blood. This chain connects TRBV19 to TRBJ1-1, with a tentative D call TRBD1 (5 bases). The source is a human donor in a cohort sampled during active COVID-19. The DNA for the CDR3 is TGTGCCAGTAGTACTGGGGTTGACAGTTACACTGAAGCTTTCTTT. Protein product: CASSTGVDSYTEAFF.